This passage covers 8 T cell receptor beta chains from one sample sequenced in a study of control samples from healthy donors and cancer patients. Produced via immunoSEQ multiplex PCR; TCRdb's table is partial and in-frame only. The sample has some 160,000 clones; approximately 94% are singletons. The sequencing input was blood. The receptor source for this set is a woman between 40 and 50 years old in good health.

V gene TRBV27 combines with J gene TRBJ2-7; TRBD1 matches 7 bases. This CDR3 has 15 amino acids. Germline V gives CDR1 MNHEY, CDR2 SMNVEV (reference sequence). V shed 4 bases, J shed 3 bases, and the junction held 9 bases outside the gene matches. The CDR3 sequence: CASSYSGQRFYEQYF. The CDR3 coding sequence is TGTGCCAGCAGTTATTCGGGACAGCGATTCTACGAGCAGTACTTC.

V and J are TRBV9 and TRBJ2-3; 12 nucleotides agree with TRBD2. The CDR3 has 16 amino acids. The V and J ends lost 0 bases and 2 bases, in that order; junction bases with no gene match: 1. Germline V gives CDR1 SGDLS, CDR2 YYNGEE. The CDR3 here is CASSVGLAGATDTQYF. The CDR3 coding sequence is TGTGCCAGCAGCGTAGGACTAGCGGGGGCCACAGATACGCAGTATTTT.

The chain recombines TRBV9 with TRBJ1-2; 7 bases line up with TRBD1. J lost 1 base, V lost 6 bases, and 9 bases had no gene match. Germline V lookup: CDR1 SGDLS, CDR2 YYNGEE. There are 15 residues in the CDR3. In DNA form, the CDR3 reads TGTGCCAGCACCGAGACCGGGACAGATAACTATGGCTACACCTTC. Translation: CASTETGTDNYGYTF.

This chain uses TRBV5-1 with TRBJ1-2, with D uncertain. CDR3 length equals 11 residues. Germline CDR1 and CDR2: SGHRS and YFSETQ. V gave up 0 bases and J gave up 3 bases, with 0 bases separating them. The CDR3 is CASSLDYGYTF. The CDR3 DNA reads TGCGCCAGCAGCTTGGACTATGGCTACACCTTC.

V gene TRBV30 combines with J gene TRBJ1-5; D unresolved. The germline CDR1 and CDR2 sequences are GTSNPN and SVGIG (reference sequence). The V end lost 1 base, the J end lost 2 bases, and 6 bases lay between the germline ends. The CDR3 is made up of 13 amino acids. CDR3 sequence (DNA): TGTGCCTGGAGTGCTGCACGCAATCAGCCCCAGCATTTT. Translation gives CAWSAARNQPQHF.

The genes are TRBV6-6 and TRBJ2-5, with D perhaps TRBD2 (6 bases). Trimming cost V 7 bases and J 1 base, with 13 bases left between them. Germline lookup yields CDR1 MNHNY and CDR2 SVGAGI (reference sequence). The CDR3 totals 14 residues. This CDR3 reads CASIMAGSQETQYF. The CDR3 coding sequence is TGTGCCAGCATCATGGCGGGGAGCCAAGAGACCCAGTACTTC.

This clone has a handful of counts. The rearrangement uses TRBV12-3 or TRBV12-4 and TRBJ1-2; TRBD1 might be the D (5 bases). This CDR3 spans 12 amino acids. V shed 3 bases and J shed 4 bases, with 6 bases lying between them. CDR3 coding DNA: TGTGCCAGCAGTTTTGGGGGCTATGGCTACACCTTC. Its translation is CASSFGGYGYTF.

The CDR3 nucleotides are TGTGCCAGCAGTACCCTCGGGGGATCTAATGAAAAACTGTTTTTT. It yields the protein CASSTLGGSNEKLFF. The gene calls are TRBV6-5 and TRBJ1-4; D possibly corresponds to TRBD1 (5 bases). With 5 bases removed from V and 3 bases from J, the gap between germline ends came to 13 bases. The V gene's germline CDR1 is MNHEY and CDR2 SVGAGI. The CDR3 loop spans 15 amino acids.